The present T cell receptor (beta chain) was sequenced within a study of blood T cell repertoires in COVID-19 (TCRdb year 2020). Background for the entire study: Collaborator samples came from the United States, Italy and Spain and covered acute and convalescent phases of COVID-19. The material from the prospective study consisted of cDNA or gDNA derived from T cells, B-cell-depleted T cells, or PBMCs. Subjects who had been exposed to COVID-19, were actively infected with it, or had recovered from it provided the deeply sampled blood TCRbeta repertoires that made up the dataset. The repertoires were released in a freely available public database intended as a resource for research on the immune response to SARS-CoV-2. The samples were drawn from the first 160 participants of the ongoing ImmuneRACE study and from 1,254 subjects provided by 6 global collaborators. A de-identified subject ID, COVID-19 status, age in years and sex were almost always included in the sample metadata. Where available, HLA class I and class II types were taken from metadata supplied by the sample provider and were not determined by assay-based typing.

Worth noting for this clone: Its antigen specificity is not known. There are no base qualities to consult, and no much larger clone falls within one base.

Here is what the overall study found, with its caveats: The quantity of clinical and demographic metadata differed by source and by participant and was supplied without curation.

From cysteine to phenylalanine, the CDR3 is 14 amino acids long. Of all the DNA, just the CDR3 is kept, 42 bases in frame from base 1. The junction shows trimming of 3 bases on V and 5 bases on J, and the gene matches do not reach 3 bases of it. From the germline V gene, CDR1 is SNHLY and CDR2 is FYNNEI. The collaborating institutions used their own protocols to collect whole blood in K2EDTA tubes. Collaborator samples were shipped for TCRbeta analysis as frozen whole blood, isolated PBMCs, or DNA extracted from either sample type. TCRbeta CDR3 regions were amplified from genomic DNA by means of the immunoSEQ Assay, a bias-controlled multiplex PCR. Concerning the study's data processing: The number of nucleated cells in each sample was estimated from the amplification of reference gene primers within the assay. To quantify the absolute abundance of each unique TCRbeta CDR3 rearrangement, sequence reads were collapsed and filtered. Productive Simpson clonality was computed per sample as the square root of Simpson's diversity index over productive rearrangements. As stored in TCRdb, this immuneACCESS dataset retains in-frame rearrangements with V and J assigned. A fraction of the clones does not appear; measured against another copy, unresolved V genes explain less than half of the discrepancy, and the remainder lacks a known reason. The DNA gave D and trimming, while V, J and clone size come from that table. The sample profile shows 110,000 to 150,000 clones; about four fifths of them were found once. The ten largest clones take up about 8% of the sample.

The chain was built from TRBV2 and TRBJ2-2, with 7 bases in between that match TRBD1. The receptor was isolated from a human donor in a cohort sampled during active COVID-19. The sequenced material came from peripheral blood. Here is the DNA: TGTGCCAGCAGTGATCCGACAGGGACCGGGGAGCTGTTTTTT. Translated, it reads CASSDPTGTGELFF.